A single T cell receptor (beta chain) is shown here with its context. The antigen remains undetermined. Method: immunoSEQ multiplex PCR; TCRdb's copy keeps in-frame clones and lacks some. The sample has some 120,000 clones, around 93% seen once. The entry originates in a study of T cell responses to AZD1222 COVID-19 vaccine. Regarding the study as a whole: Repertoire sampling occurred only after the peak T cell response. Donors were chiefly white British, with a greater number of females, and clonal diversity was perhaps underestimated. Reports indicate that nearly half of spike-specific TCRs are directed at unmutated variant regions.

Germline CDR1 SGHRS, CDR2 YFSETQ. The CDR3 consists of 12 residues. V was trimmed by 4 bases and J by 1 base, leaving 4 bases between them. The genes are TRBV5-1 and TRBJ2-3; D not certain. The specimen comprised peripheral blood, sampled 28 days after the second AZD1222 dose. The sequence came from an adult who received the AZD1222 COVID-19 vaccine. CDR3 loop: CASSPGTDTQYF. In DNA, the CDR3 is TGCGCCAGCAGCCCTGGCACAGATACGCAGTATTTT.